A single sample is the source of the 28 T cell receptor beta chains below, sequenced in a study of Ad26.COV2.S vaccination and SARS-CoV-2 variants. Sequencing used immunoSEQ multiplex PCR; TCRdb keeps in-frame clones, though not all of them. The table shows about 87,000 clones, with approximately 81% occurring only once. The sample in question was peripheral blood, obtained after recovery from COVID-19. These receptors came from a human donor who had recovered from COVID-19.

This chain links TRBV28 with TRBJ2-1; 11 nucleotides match TRBD2. CDR1 is MDHEN and CDR2 is SYDVKM in the germline V gene. CDR3 length: 22 amino acids. V gave up 7 bases and J gave up 0 bases; unmatched junction bases: 23. The CDR3 sequence is CASMYAGPGLAERMASYNEQFF. In nucleotides, the CDR3 is TGTGCCAGCATGTATGCAGGCCCGGGACTAGCGGAGCGGATGGCCTCCTACAATGAGCAGTTCTTC.

The chain is built from TRBV13 and TRBJ2-3; TRBD2 is a possible D gene (6 bases). Germline V gene data show CDR1 as PRHDT and CDR2 as FYEKMQ (reference sequence). The CDR3 has 17 residues. The V end was cut by 8 bases, the J end by 6 bases, with 27 bases between. CDR3 region: CASSQRPLTTSMDTQYF. In DNA form, the CDR3 reads TGTGCCAGCTCACAGAGGCCCCTCACGACTAGTATGGATACGCAGTATTTT.

The rearrangement joins TRBV24-1 to TRBJ2-5; 7 nucleotides line up with TRBD1. V shed 4 bases, J shed 2 bases, and the junction held 9 bases outside the gene matches. Per the germline V gene, CDR1 is KGHDR and CDR2 is SFDVKD. This CDR3 spans 16 amino acids. The CDR3 here is CATSEPGTAYQETQYF. DNA of the CDR3: TGTGCCACCAGTGAGCCCGGGACAGCATATCAAGAGACCCAGTACTTC.

This clone came up many times. The rearrangement links TRBV28 to TRBJ1-5, with a possible D match to TRBD1 (6 bases). V lost 3 bases, J lost 2 bases, and 11 bases lay in between. The CDR3 runs 15 residues. Per the germline V gene, CDR1 is MDHEN and CDR2 is SYDVKM. CDR3 in DNA: TGTGCCAGCAGTTTGGGCAGGGGTGGCAATCAGCCCCAGCATTTT. Encoded protein: CASSLGRGGNQPQHF. Complete variable domain (other parts from reference TRBV28 and TRBJ1-5): DVKVTQSSRYLVKRTGEKVFLECVQDMDHENMFWYRQDPGLGLRLIYFSYDVKMKEKGDIPEGYSVSREKKERFSLILESASTNQTSMYLCASSLGRGGNQPQHFGDGTRLSIL.

This clone turned up a few times. The rearrangement joins TRBV7-3 to TRBJ2-1, with TRBD2 matching 10 bases. Germline-derived CDR1 and CDR2 are SGHTA and FQGTGA. The V segment lost 5 bases and the J segment 7 bases; nucleotides outside the gene matches: 11. The length of the CDR3 is 16 residues. This CDR3 reads CASSPQGSGGMNEQFF. The CDR3 DNA reads as TGTGCCAGCAGCCCTCAAGGTAGCGGGGGGATGAATGAGCAGTTCTTC.

The chain uses TRBV7-9 and TRBJ1-1, with D perhaps TRBD1 (6 bases). The CDR3 runs to 15 residues. V was cut by 2 bases and J by 1 base, with 11 bases left in between. Germline CDR1 is SEHNR and CDR2 is FQNEAQ (reference sequence). This CDR3 reads CASSLPGHPNTEAFF. Written as DNA, the CDR3 is TGTGCCAGCAGCTTACCGGGACATCCGAACACTGAAGCTTTCTTT.

The chain is built from TRBV18 and TRBJ2-1; no firm D call. This CDR3 has 15 amino acids. Germline V gives CDR1 KGHSH, CDR2 LQKENI. The ends were cut back, 2 bases at V and 2 bases at J, with 10 bases in the middle. The DNA for the CDR3 is TGTGCCAGCTCACCATTCGTGGCCACCTACAATGAGCAGTTCTTC. It codes for CASSPFVATYNEQFF. The entire variable domain, with the rest obtained from reference TRBV18 and TRBJ2-1, is as follows: NAGVMQNPRHLVRRRGQEARLRCSPMKGHSHVYWYRQLPEEGLKFMVYLQKENIIDESGMPKERFSAEFPKEGPSILRIQQVVRGDSAAYFCASSPFVATYNEQFFGPGTRLTVL.

At least ten counts were recorded for this clone. V and J are TRBV6-5 and TRBJ1-6, with D possibly TRBD1 on 6 matching bases. CDR1 and CDR2 from the germline V gene are MNHEY and SVGAGI. The ends were cut back, 6 bases at V and 5 bases at J, with 11 bases in the middle. This CDR3 comprises 14 residues. The DNA for the CDR3 is TGTGCCAGCAGCTGGGGACAAAATAATTCACCCCTCCACTTT. Protein sequence: CASSWGQNNSPLHF.

This clone was observed a single time. This chain connects TRBV28 to TRBJ2-7; TRBD1 matches 7 bases. Germline assignment: CDR1 MDHEN and CDR2 SYDVKM. J gave up 0 bases and V 5 bases, and 7 bases lay outside the gene matches. The CDR3 loop spans 15 amino acids. The CDR3 spells CASSPGTVISYEQYF. The CDR3 nucleotides are TGTGCCAGCAGTCCCGGGACAGTAATCTCCTACGAGCAGTACTTC.

The chain uses TRBV7-2 and TRBJ2-2, with D uncertain. V gave up 2 bases and J gave up 1 base, with 8 bases separating them. CDR1 SGHTA and CDR2 FQGNSA come from the germline V gene. The CDR3 totals 15 residues. The CDR3 sequence: CASSLRTGNTGELFF. CDR3 nucleotide sequence: TGTGCCAGCAGCTTACGAACGGGGAACACCGGGGAGCTGTTTTTT.

The V and J genes are TRBV4-3 and TRBJ2-2; 8 positions agree with TRBD1. Germline assignment: CDR1 LGHNA and CDR2 YSLEER. There are 14 residues in the CDR3. The trim removed 3 bases at V and 10 bases at J, leaving 7 bases unmatched. The CDR3 loop reads CASSHFGQGPELFF. The DNA for the CDR3 is TGCGCCAGCAGCCACTTCGGACAGGGCCCGGAGCTGTTTTTT.

The rearrangement links TRBV28 to TRBJ1-4; no reliable D call. Germline loops: CDR1 MDHEN, CDR2 SYDVKM. The V gene lost 8 bases and the J gene lost 5 bases, with 6 bases spanning the gap. CDR3 length: 11 residues. In nucleotides, the CDR3 is TGTGCCAGCGAGTCCAATGAAAAACTGTTTTTT. Its translation: CASESNEKLFF.

This clone occurred many times. The chain links TRBV4-3 to TRBJ1-2; 8 bases match TRBD1. Germline values: CDR1 LGHNA, CDR2 YSLEER. With 5 bases clipped from V and 10 bases from J, the junction kept 6 bases outside the gene matches. The CDR3 covers 12 residues. CDR3 region: CASSYDRGAYTF. The DNA for the CDR3 is TGCGCCAGCAGCTACGACAGGGGTGCCTACACCTTC.

J is TRBJ2-3 and V is TRBV7-2, with D possibly matching TRBD2 (6 bases). This CDR3 is 16 amino acids long. V was shortened by 9 bases and J by 2 bases, with 21 bases between the two germline ends. The germline V gene encodes CDR1 SGHTA and CDR2 FQGNSA. CDR3: CASRGPASAYTDTQYF. DNA of the CDR3: TGTGCCAGTCGTGGCCCGGCTAGCGCCTACACAGATACGCAGTATTTT.

V gene TRBV12-3 or TRBV12-4 combines with J gene TRBJ2-5; D remains unclear. The length of the CDR3 is 12 residues. The V end lost 1 base, the J end lost 13 bases, and 13 bases lay between the germline ends. CDR3 sequence reads: CASSLEWVAPYF. The CDR3 nucleotides are TGTGCCAGCAGTTTAGAGTGGGTAGCACCGTACTTC.

This chain uses TRBV3-1 (or the pseudogene TRBV3-2) with TRBJ1-3; D unclear. Per germline, CDR1 LGHDT and CDR2 YNNKEL (reference sequence). The CDR3 sequence is 17 residues long. Trimming stripped 4 bases from V and 0 bases from J, with 16 bases between. CDR3 region: CASSLIGPQSSGNTIYF. CDR3 sequence (DNA): TGTGCCAGCAGCCTTATCGGGCCACAAAGCTCTGGAAACACCATATATTTT.

The chain couples TRBV19 to TRBJ1-4; D not certain. The V and J ends lost 4 bases and 5 bases respectively, with 11 bases between them. The CDR3 is 14 amino acids. Germline loops: CDR1 LNHDA, CDR2 SQIVND (reference sequence). The CDR3 bases are TGTGCCAGTAGTAGGGCAATCGTCAATGAAAAACTGTTTTTT. This encodes CASSRAIVNEKLFF.

The CDR3 DNA follows: TGTGCCAGTAGTATTCCCAGAGGCGGGGGCAACTATGGCTACACCTTC. Translation: CASSIPRGGGNYGYTF. The rearrangement links TRBV19 to TRBJ1-2; D is perhaps TRBD1 (6 bases). Deletions cut 3 bases from V and 2 bases from J, with 16 bases between. The CDR3 consists of 16 residues. The germline V gene encodes CDR1 LNHDA and CDR2 SQIVND (reference sequence).

The rearrangement joins TRBV2 to TRBJ1-2; TRBD1 matches at 7 bases. CDR1 and CDR2 (germline): SNHLY, FYNNEI. CDR3 length equals 13 residues. The trim removed 9 bases at V and 4 bases at J, leaving 8 bases unmatched. CDR3 DNA sequence: TGTGCCAGTGGGACAGCCTCACCCTATGGCTACACCTTC. Translating gives CASGTASPYGYTF.

The genes are TRBV27 and TRBJ1-5; a possible D gene is TRBD1 (5 bases). The CDR3 is 15 residues long. Germline V gene sequence: CDR1 MNHEY, CDR2 SMNVEV (reference sequence). The V end was cut by 6 bases, the J end by 2 bases, with 14 bases between. The CDR3 bases are TGTGCCAGCAGGCTCGGGAAGGGGCGCAATCAGCCCCAGCATTTT. As protein: CASRLGKGRNQPQHF.

V is TRBV6-5 and J is TRBJ1-1; D unresolved. This CDR3 has 12 amino acids. The V and J ends lost 6 bases and 7 bases respectively, with 12 bases between them. Germline CDR1 and CDR2: MNHEY and SVGAGI. In DNA, the CDR3 is TGTGCCAGCAGAGCGCCGACGGGTGAAGCTTTCTTT. It yields the protein CASRAPTGEAFF.

This clone was found a few times. The rearrangement links TRBV29-1 to TRBJ2-3, with D possibly being TRBD1 (6 bases). CDR3 size: 12 residues. Germline lookup yields CDR1 SQVTM and CDR2 ANQGSEA. The DNA of the CDR3 is TGCAGTACAGGGCGCGCTACAGATACGCAGTATTTT. Residues: CSTGRATDTQYF.

The chain joins TRBV5-4 to TRBJ2-7; D is perhaps TRBD1 (6 bases). Trimming shortened V by 5 bases and J by 5 bases, and 17 bases separated the two germline ends. CDR1 and CDR2 (germline): SGHNT, YYREEE (reference sequence). The CDR3 spans 14 residues. The CDR3 DNA sequence: TGTGCCAGCAGTCTCGGACTCAACAGGGACGAGCAGTACTTC. This encodes CASSLGLNRDEQYF.

The chain links TRBV29-1 to TRBJ2-7, with TRBD1 as a possible D gene (5 bases). Germline V CDR1 and CDR2: SQVTM, ANQGSEA. The CDR3 contains 13 residues. V lost 6 bases, J lost 1 base, and 13 bases lay in between. The CDR3 is CSVRTPDSYEQYF. CDR3 DNA sequence: TGCAGCGTAAGGACACCGGATTCCTACGAGCAGTACTTC.

This chain connects TRBV28 to TRBJ2-1, with 8 nucleotides matching TRBD2. The germline gives CDR1 MDHEN, CDR2 SYDVKM. Trimming at V came to 3 bases and at J to 6 bases, leaving 10 bases not matched to a gene. This CDR3 is built from 16 residues. This chain's CDR3 is CASSFLETSDTNEQFF. CDR3 coding DNA: TGTGCCAGCAGTTTCTTAGAGACTAGCGACACCAATGAGCAGTTCTTC.

The chain has TRBV3-1 (or the pseudogene TRBV3-2) and TRBJ2-4; 12 positions match TRBD1. The V segment lost 4 bases and the J segment 12 bases; nucleotides outside the gene matches: 7. The CDR3 sequence is 14 residues long. Germline V lookup: CDR1 LGHDT, CDR2 YNNKEL (reference sequence). The CDR3 DNA follows: TGTGCCAGCAGCCGGGACAGGGGGCGACGAGCTCAGTACTTC. This sequence encodes CASSRDRGRRAQYF.

V gene TRBV6-1 combines with J gene TRBJ1-2, with D possibly being TRBD1 (5 bases). CDR1 MNHNS and CDR2 SASEGT come from the germline V gene. The CDR3 spans 12 residues. The ends were cut back, 2 bases at V and 14 bases at J, with 15 bases in the middle. CDR3 protein: CASSESGTAQTF. The CDR3, as DNA: TGTGCCAGCAGTGAATCGGGGACGGCCCAAACCTTC.

V gene TRBV6-5 combines with J gene TRBJ1-3, with TRBD1 as a possible D gene (6 bases). V dropped 7 bases and J dropped 1 base, with 11 bases sitting between them. From germline, CDR1 is MNHEY and CDR2 SVGAGI. This CDR3 comprises 14 residues. In DNA form, the CDR3 reads TGTGCCAGCACAAAGGGGGGTTCTGGAAACACCATATATTTT. Encoded protein: CASTKGGSGNTIYF.